This T cell receptor (beta chain) was captured in a study of post-analysis software for immune sequencing data. The overall study: Included among the disease courses, which were recorded for the cohort, were relapsing-remitting, secondary progressive and progressive-relapsing multiple sclerosis. General observations from the study: Several TRBV segments (TRBV5-6, TRBV5-1 and TRBV20-1 among them) occurred more frequently in patients than in controls. Normalized Chao1 diversity in multiple sclerosis patients fell significantly below that of controls. With F measure, samples from one preparation batch clustered together strongly.

TCR beta cDNA libraries had unique molecular identifiers. Each batch of about 0.85 to 10 million T cells produced roughly 450,000 cDNA molecules. Each CDR3 protein is one row after TCRdb ran MiXCR on the PCR reads. The sample holds about 380,000 distinct CDR3 sequences; about a third are singletons and the top ten take under 15%. CDR1 is SNHLY, CDR2 FYNNEI, per germline. This CDR3 spans 14 amino acids. After removal of 2 bases from V and 4 bases from J, the junction contained 4 bases not matched to a gene. Note on this clonotype: Its antigen is unknown.

The V and J genes are TRBV2 and TRBJ2-5, with 7 bases identical to TRBD1. Specimen: blood. This receptor was obtained from a girl between 10 and 17 years old with multiple sclerosis. CDR3 nucleotides: TGTGCCAGCAGTGAAAGGGGGCGAGGAGAGACCCAGTACTTC. It specifies CASSERGRGETQYF.